The clone carrying this T cell receptor (beta chain) has only a few counts. Looked up from germline, CDR1 is MDHEN and CDR2 is SYDVKM. Trimming cost V 6 bases and J 0 bases, with 12 bases left between them. The CDR3 is 15 amino acids. Treatment in this sample: preoperative locoregional IRX-2 cytokine immunotherapy. Preoperative locoregional IRX-2 cytokine immunotherapy was tested in the phase Ib source study. These data originate in a study of preoperative IRX-2 immunotherapy in early breast cancer. The protocol was immunoSEQ multiplex PCR, while the TCRdb copy is restricted to in-frame clones and leaves out a portion. The profile shows 30,000 or so clones, roughly four fifths of them singletons.

The gene calls are TRBV28 and TRBJ1-5; no clear D. Collection took place from a patient treated with IRX-2 immunotherapy. The receptor was isolated from a human donor with breast cancer. CDR3 region: CASSNPGGSNQPQHF. CDR3 coding DNA: TGTGCCAGCAGCAACCCCGGCGGTAGCAATCAGCCCCAGCATTTT.